These 24 T cell receptor beta chains came from one sample sequenced in a study of shared clonotypes between healthy human individuals. Naive CD8 cells lacked CD45RO and underwent positive selection for CCR7, leaving out terminally differentiated effector memory CD45RA+ cells. The repertoire was sequenced with immunoSEQ multiplex PCR; TCRdb's copy has only in-frame clones and lacks some. In the table there are about 2.2 million clones, 93% of which are singletons. The material sequenced was naive CD8+ T cells from PBMCs. The receptors originated from a man between 18 and 29 years old in good health. Some clones in this sample may be carry-over from other donors' samples.

The chain combines TRBV29-1 with TRBJ2-3, with TRBD2 matching over 9 bases. J lost 8 bases, V lost 3 bases, and 12 bases had no gene match. This CDR3 comprises 15 residues. CDR1 and CDR2 (germline): SQVTM, ANQGSEA. This CDR3 is CSVEPIAGVTRTQYF. The CDR3 bases are TGCAGCGTTGAGCCTATAGCGGGGGTCACCCGTACGCAGTATTTT.

The genes are TRBV2 and TRBJ1-2; D is perhaps TRBD1 (5 bases). V was shortened by 4 bases and J by 3 bases, with 9 bases between the two germline ends. In germline, CDR1 is SNHLY, CDR2 FYNNEI. The CDR3 is 13 residues long. The chain's CDR3 is CASSGWGDYGYTF. The CDR3 DNA is TGTGCCAGCAGTGGGTGGGGGGACTATGGCTACACCTTC.

The V and J genes are TRBV6-6 and TRBJ2-2; 7 bases match TRBD1. The germline CDR1 and CDR2 sequences are MNHNY and SVGAGI (reference sequence). Unmatched junction bases numbered 0, after V lost 1 base and J lost 1 base. The CDR3 runs 15 residues. This chain's CDR3 is CASSYWTGNTGELFF. The DNA for the CDR3 is TGTGCCAGCAGTTACTGGACAGGGAACACCGGGGAGCTGTTTTTT.

J is TRBJ1-1 and V is TRBV6-5; D not resolved. The V end lost 0 bases, the J end lost 5 bases, and 16 bases lay between the germline ends. The CDR3 has 16 amino acids. Germline lookup yields CDR1 MNHEY and CDR2 SVGAGI. CDR3 DNA: TGTGCCAGCAGTTACTCGATCGGGGAACGAGGTACTGAAGCTTTCTTT. Amino acids: CASSYSIGERGTEAFF.

The V and J genes are TRBV7-9 and TRBJ2-1, with D perhaps matching TRBD2 (6 bases). The V gene lost 8 bases and the J gene lost 8 bases, with 10 bases spanning the gap. Germline values: CDR1 SEHNR, CDR2 FQNEAQ (reference sequence). The CDR3 is 11 residues long. The CDR3 sequence is CASAGSDEQFF. The DNA for the CDR3 is TGTGCCAGCGCCGGGAGCGATGAGCAGTTCTTC.

The gene calls are TRBV12-2 and TRBJ2-7; the D call of TRBD1 is as the table states it, not checked on the DNA. TRBV12-2 is given as a pseudogene. CDR3 size: 14 residues. CDR3 nucleotide sequence: TGTGCAAGTCGCTCGACAGGGGCGGCCTACGAGCAGTACTTC. Translated: CASRSTGAAYEQYF.

V is TRBV9 and J is TRBJ2-3, with a weak D call TRBD1 (7 bases). Germline assignment: CDR1 SGDLS and CDR2 YYNGEE. This CDR3 comprises 17 residues. Trimming removed 3 bases at V and 2 bases at J, with 19 bases between. The CDR3 nucleotides are TGTGCCAGCAGCGATAAGGGGGGACAGACTACCACAGATACGCAGTATTTT. It is translated as CASSDKGGQTTTDTQYF.

The V gene is TRBV9, the J gene TRBJ1-1; D ambiguous. Trimming pared 0 bases from V and 1 base from J, leaving 10 bases between. CDR3 size: 15 residues. CDR1 is SGDLS and CDR2 is YYNGEE in the germline V gene. The CDR3 region is CASSVEVSGNTEAFF. The DNA for the CDR3 is TGTGCCAGCAGCGTAGAGGTTTCAGGGAACACTGAAGCTTTCTTT.

The V gene is TRBV27, the J gene TRBJ2-3; 7 bases fit TRBD1. Germline values: CDR1 MNHEY, CDR2 SMNVEV (reference sequence). This CDR3 is built from 15 residues. Unmatched junction bases numbered 5, after V lost 3 bases and J lost 2 bases. The CDR3 DNA sequence: TGTGCCAGCAGTTTTCTGACAGGGAACACAGATACGCAGTATTTT. It is translated as CASSFLTGNTDTQYF.

This clone was found once. In nucleotides, the CDR3 is TGTGCCAGTAGTACGTGGACTAGCTCCCCTTCGAATGAGCAGTTCTTC. Translation: CASSTWTSSPSNEQFF. V gene TRBV19 combines with J gene TRBJ2-1, with 8 bases lining up with TRBD2. The V gene's germline CDR1 is LNHDA and CDR2 SQIVND (reference sequence). Unmatched junction bases numbered 12, after V lost 4 bases and J lost 7 bases. The CDR3 sequence is 16 residues long.

The chain links TRBV28 to TRBJ2-7; D gene uncertain. Germline CDR1 reads MDHEN; CDR2 reads SYDVKM. The CDR3 is 16 residues long. V lost 6 bases and J lost 0, with 18 bases in between. DNA of the CDR3: TGTGCCAGCAGCAAACCTCCAGGACGTGGCTCCTACGAGCAGTACTTC. Its protein product is CASSKPPGRGSYEQYF.

The rearrangement uses TRBV4-2 and TRBJ2-7; D call uncertain. The ends were cut back, 3 bases at V and 2 bases at J, with 11 bases in the middle. This CDR3 contains 14 residues. CDR1 is LGHNA and CDR2 is YNFKEQ in the germline V gene. CDR3 residues: CASSHRDGTYEQYF. DNA of the CDR3: TGTGCCAGCAGCCATAGAGACGGTACCTACGAGCAGTACTTC.

The J gene is TRBJ2-7, the V gene TRBV27; TRBD2 is a possible D gene (6 bases). This CDR3 spans 16 amino acids. Germline V lookup: CDR1 MNHEY, CDR2 SMNVEV (reference sequence). V lost 4 bases, J lost 2 bases, and 18 bases lay in between. The CDR3 loop is CASSSGVRADPYEQYF. Written as DNA, the CDR3 is TGTGCCAGCAGTTCGGGGGTGAGGGCCGACCCCTACGAGCAGTACTTC.

This clone was recorded once. The rearrangement links TRBV6-6 to TRBJ2-3; 7 bases align to TRBD2. The CDR3 sequence is 16 residues long. V gave up 0 bases and J gave up 2 bases; unmatched junction bases: 5. Germline CDR1 MNHNY, CDR2 SVGAGI (reference sequence). The CDR3 reads CASSYSGGRVTDTQYF. DNA of the CDR3: TGTGCCAGCAGTTACTCTGGCGGGAGAGTCACAGATACGCAGTATTTT.

To note about this clone: Within the sample, other DNA sequences also encode this same CDR3. The chain carries TRBV27 and TRBJ2-7; perhaps TRBD1 as D (5 bases). The CDR3 length is 12 residues. Germline V gene lookup returns CDR1 MNHEY and CDR2 SMNVEV (reference sequence). Trimming shortened V by 8 bases and J by 5 bases, and 13 bases separated the two germline ends. The CDR3: CASSQGPHEQYF. For the CDR3, the DNA is TGTGCCAGCTCGCAGGGCCCCCACGAGCAGTACTTC.

The chain couples TRBV9 to TRBJ2-7, with D perhaps matching TRBD2 (6 bases). The CDR3 has 15 amino acids. Germline V gene lookup returns CDR1 SGDLS and CDR2 YYNGEE. Between the trimmed V and J ends, which lost 4 bases and 4 bases, there was a span of 18 bases. CDR3 nucleotide sequence: TGTGCCAGCAGCCCCAGCCGGGGGATTCCATACGAGCAGTACTTC. Translated, it gives CASSPSRGIPYEQYF.

The chain employs TRBV19 and TRBJ2-1, with D unresolved. The CDR3 covers 14 residues. Germline loops: CDR1 LNHDA, CDR2 SQIVND (reference sequence). Trimming shortened V by 5 bases and J by 5 bases, and 13 bases separated the two germline ends. As DNA, the CDR3 is TGTGCCAGTAGTCTAAGGACCCGAGACAATGAGCAGTTCTTC. The encoded protein is CASSLRTRDNEQFF.

The V call is TRBV29-1, the J call TRBJ1-1; D remains unclear. CDR3 length equals 12 residues. Trimming removed 7 bases at V and 3 bases at J, with 12 bases between. Germline lookup yields CDR1 SQVTM and CDR2 ANQGSEA. The CDR3 reads CSGGAEYTEAFF. In nucleotides, the CDR3 is TGCAGCGGCGGCGCGGAATACACTGAAGCTTTCTTT.

The V and J genes are TRBV5-6 and TRBJ1-3, with D uncertain. The V gene's germline CDR1 is SGHDT and CDR2 YYEEEE. The CDR3 totals 16 residues. Deletions cut 0 bases from V and 1 base from J, with 11 bases between. The CDR3 spells CASSLGGERSGNTIYF. CDR3 bases: TGTGCCAGCAGCTTGGGCGGGGAGCGGTCTGGAAACACCATATATTTT.

The rearrangement joins TRBV30 to TRBJ1-2; weak D call: TRBD1 (6 bases). Germline CDR1 and CDR2: GTSNPN and SVGIG (reference sequence). The CDR3 sequence is 14 residues long. V lost 2 bases and J 5 bases, leaving 15 bases between the germline ends. CDR3 bases: TGTGCCTGGAGTACCGGGGGGGCGGGATATGGCTACACCTTC. Translating it yields CAWSTGGAGYGYTF.

The chain carries TRBV30 and TRBJ2-1; D uncertain. Trimming took 3 bases from V and 7 from J, leaving 7 bases between them. Germline CDR1 GTSNPN, CDR2 SVGIG (reference sequence). This CDR3 has 11 amino acids. The CDR3 DNA reads as TGTGCCTGGAGGGTGGGAAATGAGCAGTTCTTC. This sequence encodes CAWRVGNEQFF.

The rearrangement joins TRBV5-4 to TRBJ1-1; D is unresolved. The CDR3 has 16 residues. Trimming removed 2 bases at V and 3 bases at J, with 17 bases between. The germline V gene has CDR1 SGHNT and CDR2 YYREEE (reference sequence). Here the CDR3 reads CASSLNLYGRDTEAFF. DNA of the CDR3: TGTGCCAGCAGCTTAAATCTCTACGGGCGCGACACTGAAGCTTTCTTT.

The V call is TRBV2, the J call TRBJ2-2; D not resolved. The germline CDR1 and CDR2 sequences are SNHLY and FYNNEI. The CDR3 consists of 12 residues. V gave up 8 bases and J gave up 3 bases, with 7 bases separating them. The CDR3 coding sequence is TGTGCCAGCTACCAGGACACCGGGGAGCTGTTTTTT. It is translated as CASYQDTGELFF.

The gene calls are TRBV5-6 and TRBJ2-7, with TRBD2 matching 7 bases. The CDR3 sequence is 14 residues long. Germline CDR1 is SGHDT and CDR2 is YYEEEE. With 3 bases clipped from V and 6 bases from J, the junction kept 9 bases outside the gene matches. CDR3 DNA sequence: TGTGCCAGCAGCTATAGCGGCGCGGGGGTCGAGCAGTACTTC. It translates to CASSYSGAGVEQYF.